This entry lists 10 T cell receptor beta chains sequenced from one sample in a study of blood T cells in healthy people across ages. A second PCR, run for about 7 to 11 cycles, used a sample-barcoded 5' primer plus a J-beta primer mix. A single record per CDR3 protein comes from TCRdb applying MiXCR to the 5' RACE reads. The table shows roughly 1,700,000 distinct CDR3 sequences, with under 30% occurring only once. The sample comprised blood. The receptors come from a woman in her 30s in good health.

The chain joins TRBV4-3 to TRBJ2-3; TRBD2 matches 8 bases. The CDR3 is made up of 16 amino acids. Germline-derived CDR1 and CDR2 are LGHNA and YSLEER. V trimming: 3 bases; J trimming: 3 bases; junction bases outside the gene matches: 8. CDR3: CASSQEGSGVTDTQYF. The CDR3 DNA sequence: TGCGCCAGCAGCCAGGAGGGTAGCGGGGTTACAGATACGCAGTATTTT.

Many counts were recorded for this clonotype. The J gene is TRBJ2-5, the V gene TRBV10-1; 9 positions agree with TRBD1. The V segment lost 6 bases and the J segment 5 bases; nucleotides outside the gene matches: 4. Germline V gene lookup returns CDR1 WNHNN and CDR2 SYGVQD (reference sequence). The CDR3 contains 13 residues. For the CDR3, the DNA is TGCGCCAGCAGCGGAGGACAGGGGGAGACCCAGTACTTC. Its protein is CASSGGQGETQYF.

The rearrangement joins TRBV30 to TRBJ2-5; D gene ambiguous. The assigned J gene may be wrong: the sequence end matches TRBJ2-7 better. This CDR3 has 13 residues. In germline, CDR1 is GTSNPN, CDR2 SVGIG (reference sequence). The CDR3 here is CAWSAGSHYEQYF. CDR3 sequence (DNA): TGTGCCTGGAGCGCCGGATCGCACTACGAGCAGTACTTC.

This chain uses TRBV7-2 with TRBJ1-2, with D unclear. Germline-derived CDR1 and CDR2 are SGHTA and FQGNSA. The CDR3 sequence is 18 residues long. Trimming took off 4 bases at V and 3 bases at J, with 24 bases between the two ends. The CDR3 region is CASSSLGFGLSRDYGYTF. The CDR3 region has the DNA TGTGCCAGCAGCTCCCTCGGGTTCGGCCTAAGTAGAGACTATGGCTACACCTTC.

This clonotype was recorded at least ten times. CDR3 bases: TGCAGTGCTAGAGATCTAGCGGCCTACGAGCAGTACTTC. Encoded protein: CSARDLAAYEQYF. The chain has TRBV20-1 and TRBJ2-7; 7 bases align to TRBD2. Germline CDR1 DFQATT, CDR2 SNEGSKA (reference sequence). V dropped 0 bases and J dropped 2; count of bases not matched to a gene: 1. The CDR3 loop spans 13 amino acids.

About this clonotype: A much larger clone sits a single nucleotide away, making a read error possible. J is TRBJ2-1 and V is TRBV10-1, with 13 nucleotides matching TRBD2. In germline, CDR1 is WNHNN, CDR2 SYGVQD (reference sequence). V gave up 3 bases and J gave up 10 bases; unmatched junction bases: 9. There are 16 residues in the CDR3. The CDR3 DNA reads TGCGCCAGCAGTGACCCGGGACTAGCGGGGTGTGAGGAGCAGTTCTTC. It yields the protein CASSDPGLAGCEEQFF.

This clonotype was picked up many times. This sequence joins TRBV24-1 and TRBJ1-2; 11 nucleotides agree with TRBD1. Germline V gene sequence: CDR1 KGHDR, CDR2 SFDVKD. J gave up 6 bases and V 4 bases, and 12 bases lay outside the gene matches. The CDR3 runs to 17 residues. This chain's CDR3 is CATSDLKGTGGKDGYTF. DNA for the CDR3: TGTGCCACCAGTGACTTAAAGGGGACAGGGGGGAAAGATGGCTACACCTTC.

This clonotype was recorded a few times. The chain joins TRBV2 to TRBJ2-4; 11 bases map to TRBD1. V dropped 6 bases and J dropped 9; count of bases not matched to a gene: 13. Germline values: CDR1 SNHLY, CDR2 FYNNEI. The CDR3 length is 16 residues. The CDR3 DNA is TGTGCCAGCAGGGATCAGAGCCGGGACAGGGGGACCATTCAGTACTTC. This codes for CASRDQSRDRGTIQYF.

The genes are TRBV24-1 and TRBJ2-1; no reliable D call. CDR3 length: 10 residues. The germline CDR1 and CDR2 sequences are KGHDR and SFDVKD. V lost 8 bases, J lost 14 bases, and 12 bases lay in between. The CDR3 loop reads CATNRTSEFF. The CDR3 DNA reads TGTGCCACCAACCGTACTTCGGAGTTCTTC.

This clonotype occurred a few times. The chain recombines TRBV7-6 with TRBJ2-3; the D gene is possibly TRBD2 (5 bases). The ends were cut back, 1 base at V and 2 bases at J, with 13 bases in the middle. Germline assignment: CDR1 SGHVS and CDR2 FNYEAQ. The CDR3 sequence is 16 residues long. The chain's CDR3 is CASSLGPLRATDTQYF. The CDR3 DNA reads TGTGCCAGCAGCTTAGGACCTTTGAGGGCCACAGATACGCAGTATTTT.